These 29 T cell receptor beta chains were sequenced from one sample in a study of T cells in Graves' hyperthyroidism and ophthalmopathy. Amplification yielded TCR beta CDR3 regions, with RNA transcripts as the source. TCR CDR3 regions were first amplified by RT-PCR with HTBI primers. MiXCR, applied by TCRdb to the multiplex PCR reads, yields one record per CDR3 protein. Of around 600,000 distinct CDR3 sequences in the sample, 14% were seen once. Sequenced sample: blood. Source of these receptors: a woman aged 18-30 years with Graves' ophthalmopathy.

This clonotype has at least ten counts. V usage is TRBV7-2 and J usage is TRBJ2-6; D is undetermined. The V end lost 0 bases, the J end lost 1 base, and 7 bases lay between the germline ends. CDR1 is SGHTA, CDR2 FQGNSA, per germline. This CDR3 contains 16 residues. The CDR3 reads CASSLASESGANVLTF. Written as DNA, the CDR3 is TGTGCCAGCAGCTTAGCTTCCGAATCTGGGGCCAACGTCCTGACTTTC.

Regarding this clonotype: A much larger clonotype is one base distant, so this may be a read error. The gene calls are TRBV5-1 and TRBJ2-2; D not resolved. CDR3 length: 17 amino acids. Trimming left V 0 bases short and J 0 bases short, with 12 bases between. CDR1 is SGHRS and CDR2 is YFSETQ in the germline V gene. The CDR3, as DNA: TGCGCCAGCAGCTTGGGAGTTCGGAGTTCGAACACCGGGGAGCTGTTTTTT. Protein: CASSLGVRSSNTGELFF.

The sample holds many counts of this clonotype. J is TRBJ1-1 and V is TRBV30; 8 bases line up with TRBD1. This CDR3 spans 13 amino acids. Trimming at V came to 7 bases and at J to 1 base, leaving 5 bases not matched to a gene. Looked up from germline, CDR1 is GTSNPN and CDR2 is SVGIG (reference sequence). CDR3 sequence (DNA): TGTGCCTACAGTCAGGGGGCGAACACTGAAGCTTTCTTT. Encoded protein: CAYSQGANTEAFF.

The chain uses TRBV20-1 and TRBJ2-7, with 7 bases identical to TRBD2. The V gene's germline CDR1 is DFQATT and CDR2 SNEGSKA (reference sequence). The CDR3 spans 15 residues. The V segment lost 3 bases and the J segment 3 bases; nucleotides outside the gene matches: 11. CDR3 DNA: TGCAGTGCTAGGCAGGCCGGACTAGTCATCTACGAGCAGTACTTC. Protein sequence: CSARQAGLVIYEQYF.

This clonotype was seen ten or more times. This sequence joins TRBV7-9 and TRBJ1-5, with TRBD1 matching 8 bases. The length of the CDR3 is 16 residues. CDR1 is SEHNR and CDR2 is FQNEAQ in the germline V gene (reference sequence). With 6 bases clipped from V and 6 bases from J, the junction kept 13 bases outside the gene matches. CDR3 loop: CASSPTGGIAGQPQHF. CDR3 nucleotide sequence: TGTGCCAGCAGTCCTACAGGGGGGATAGCAGGTCAGCCCCAGCATTTT.

CDR3 nucleotides: TGTGCCAGCAGCTTAAAGAGACATGCGGGACAGGGGAACACCGGGGAGCTGTTTTTT. Translated: CASSLKRHAGQGNTGELFF. The V and J genes are TRBV7-9 and TRBJ2-2; 9 bases are shared with TRBD1. With V trimmed by 2 bases and J by 1 base, 11 bases remained unmatched. Germline V gene sequence: CDR1 SEHNR, CDR2 FQNEAQ (reference sequence). This CDR3 is 19 amino acids long.

This clonotype showed up many times. The chain links TRBV28 to TRBJ2-7; possibly TRBD1 or TRBD2 for D (7 bases each). The V end lost 8 bases, the J end lost 3 bases, and 23 bases lay between the germline ends. Per germline, CDR1 MDHEN and CDR2 SYDVKM. There are 16 residues in the CDR3. CDR3 sequence: CASLQGGGVLNYEQYF. The CDR3 coding sequence is TGTGCCAGCCTTCAGGGGGGGGGAGTCCTTAACTACGAGCAGTACTTC.

The CDR3 sequence: CASSPHQVANYGYTF. The CDR3 DNA reads as TGTGCCAGCAGCCCACATCAGGTTGCTAACTATGGCTACACCTTC. The rearrangement joins TRBV9 to TRBJ1-2; D gene ambiguous. Germline lookup yields CDR1 SGDLS and CDR2 YYNGEE. V dropped 4 bases and J dropped 0 bases, with 13 bases sitting between them. The CDR3 extends over 15 amino acids.

This clonotype was counted only a few times. One end of the junction does not line up with germline, which may come from a read error. This sequence joins TRBV5-1 and TRBJ1-2; D is uncertain. The CDR3 totals 13 residues. The V gene's germline CDR1 is SGHRS and CDR2 YFSETQ. The CDR3 reads CASTPGPPYGYTF. The CDR3 region has the DNA TGTGCCAGCACACCCGGGCCCCCCTATGGCTACACCTTC.

This clonotype showed up many times. The chain recombines TRBV7-9 with TRBJ2-1; D unclear. The V end lost 2 bases, the J end lost 0 bases, and 17 bases lay between the germline ends. The CDR3 has 18 amino acids. Germline CDR1 is SEHNR and CDR2 is FQNEAQ (reference sequence). CDR3 coding DNA: TGTGCCAGCAGCTTAATAATTAGCCCTTCAAGCTCCTACAATGAGCAGTTCTTC. Translating gives CASSLIISPSSSYNEQFF.

Regarding this clonotype: A much larger clone lies one base from this, so it may be a read error. The chain couples TRBV10-3 to TRBJ2-7; tentatively, D is TRBD2 (5 bases). Germline V gives CDR1 ENHRY, CDR2 SYGVKD. V lost 0 bases to trimming and J lost 4 bases, with 13 bases between them. This CDR3 spans 15 amino acids. DNA of the CDR3: TGTGCCATCAGTGAGTCTGAGATTAGCGATTACGAGCAGTACTTC. It yields the protein CAISESEISDYEQYF.

There are many counts of this clonotype. The chain is built from TRBV6-1 and TRBJ2-2; 11 bases are shared with TRBD2. Germline V gene data show CDR1 as MNHNS and CDR2 as SASEGT. J was trimmed by 1 base and V by 6 bases; bases with no gene match: 4. This CDR3 region has 16 residues. The chain's CDR3 is CASRLGTSGNTGELFF. In DNA form, the CDR3 reads TGTGCCAGCAGACTCGGGACTAGCGGGAACACCGGGGAGCTGTTTTTT.

This clonotype was counted ten times or more. The V and J genes are TRBV7-8 and TRBJ2-1; D is possibly TRBD1 (6 bases). CDR1 and CDR2 (germline): SGHVS, FQNEAQ. The CDR3 loop spans 14 amino acids. Trimming removed 5 bases from V and 3 bases from J, with 11 bases in between. The CDR3 DNA sequence: TGTGCCAGCAGCGCCTGGGACAACTACAATGAGCAGTTCTTC. Its translation: CASSAWDNYNEQFF.

The chain uses TRBV2 and TRBJ1-1; 7 bases match TRBD1. Germline CDR1 SNHLY, CDR2 FYNNEI. The CDR3 is made up of 14 amino acids. V lost 7 bases to trimming and J lost 2 bases; unmatched junction nucleotides: 7. CDR3 nucleotides: TGTGCCAGCATCACAGGGGCGGACAACACTGAAGCTTTCTTT. It specifies CASITGADNTEAFF.

The rearrangement uses TRBV14 and TRBJ2-1, with 14 nucleotides matching TRBD2. Germline V gene sequence: CDR1 SGHDN, CDR2 FVKESK. The CDR3 sequence is 20 residues long. The V and J ends lost 2 bases and 4 bases, in that order; junction bases with no gene match: 13. The DNA of the CDR3 is TGTGCCAGCAGCCAACCAAGACTAGCGGGAGGGCTGGCTCGGTACAATGAGCAGTTCTTC. Its translation: CASSQPRLAGGLARYNEQFF.

This clonotype was counted ten times or more. This sequence joins TRBV20-1 and TRBJ1-1; weak D call: TRBD1 (6 bases). The CDR3 has 16 residues. CDR1 is DFQATT and CDR2 is SNEGSKA in the germline V gene (reference sequence). V was trimmed by 0 bases and J by 2 bases, leaving 16 bases between them. The CDR3 loop reads CSARDVAGAANTEAFF. CDR3 DNA sequence: TGCAGTGCTAGAGACGTCGCAGGGGCTGCAAACACTGAAGCTTTCTTT.

This clonotype came up many times. The chain recombines TRBV10-3 with TRBJ2-4; D assignment may be TRBD1 or TRBD2 (5 bases each). In germline, CDR1 is ENHRY, CDR2 SYGVKD. The CDR3 is made up of 12 amino acids. Trimming shortened V by 3 bases and J by 7 bases, and 7 bases separated the two germline ends. In DNA, the CDR3 is TGTGCCATCAGTGACAGGGACAACATTCAGTACTTC. It yields the protein CAISDRDNIQYF.

This clonotype was recorded at least ten times. The chain uses TRBV12-3 or TRBV12-4 and TRBJ2-5, with D perhaps matching TRBD1 or TRBD2 (6 bases each). V was clipped by 6 bases and J by 4 bases, with 15 bases between them. The CDR3 consists of 14 residues. Here the CDR3 reads CASSYTGGAETQYF. Here the CDR3 DNA reads TGTGCCAGCAGCTACACCGGGGGCGCAGAGACCCAGTACTTC.

This clonotype was counted ten times or more. The chain has TRBV29-1 and TRBJ2-1; 13 bases agree with TRBD2. CDR1 and CDR2 from the germline V gene are SQVTM and ANQGSEA. Losses at the gene ends were 3 bases for V and 8 bases for J; bases not matched to a gene: 10. The CDR3 is made up of 16 amino acids. DNA for the CDR3: TGCAGCGTTGACCTGTCCGGGACTAGCGGGACGGATGAGCAGTTCTTC. This codes for CSVDLSGTSGTDEQFF.

The chain joins TRBV28 to TRBJ1-5, with TRBD1 matching 10 bases. The V segment lost 5 bases and the J segment 6 bases; nucleotides outside the gene matches: 4. Per germline, CDR1 MDHEN and CDR2 SYDVKM. This CDR3 is built from 14 residues. CDR3 amino acids: CASSLTGGPQPQHF. The DNA for the CDR3 is TGTGCCAGCAGTCTGACAGGGGGCCCTCAGCCCCAGCATTTT.

At least ten counts were recorded for this clonotype. This chain uses TRBV5-1 with TRBJ1-2; D is possibly TRBD1 (6 bases). CDR3 length: 13 residues. V was cut by 4 bases and J by 8 bases, with 15 bases left in between. Germline V gene data show CDR1 as SGHRS and CDR2 as YFSETQ. CDR3 nucleotides: TGCGCCAGCAGCGTTACAGGGTCGGAGGGCTACACCTTC. Its protein product is CASSVTGSEGYTF.

The chain links TRBV2 to TRBJ2-5; 13 nucleotides line up with TRBD2. The V gene end was trimmed by 6 bases and the J gene end by 7 bases; junction bases not matched to a gene: 14. Germline loops: CDR1 SNHLY, CDR2 FYNNEI. The CDR3 consists of 17 residues. The CDR3 loop reads CASRRSGTSGIGGTQYF. As DNA, the CDR3 is TGTGCCAGCAGACGATCCGGGACTAGCGGGATCGGGGGGACCCAGTACTTC.

Many counts were recorded for this clonotype. The chain couples TRBV29-1 to TRBJ2-3; weak D call: TRBD2 (6 bases). Trimming left V 4 bases short and J 2 bases short, with 13 bases between. This CDR3 region has 14 residues. Germline lookup yields CDR1 SQVTM and CDR2 ANQGSEA. The CDR3, as DNA: TGCAGCGTTGGCGGGGTTTGGCCCACAGATACGCAGTATTTT. Protein product: CSVGGVWPTDTQYF.

The chain has TRBV6-1 and TRBJ2-1, with TRBD2 identical over 12 bases. V shed 6 bases, J shed 10 bases, and the junction held 7 bases outside the gene matches. CDR1 is MNHNS and CDR2 is SASEGT in the germline V gene. The CDR3 length is 14 residues. CDR3 nucleotide sequence: TGTGCCAGCAGCCACAGGCTAGCGGGAGGGGAGCAGTTCTTC. Translated: CASSHRLAGGEQFF.

The chain is built from TRBV30 and TRBJ1-1; perhaps TRBD1 as D (5 bases). The CDR3 contains 12 residues. Germline CDR1 is GTSNPN and CDR2 is SVGIG (reference sequence). V dropped 1 base and J dropped 6 bases, with 9 bases sitting between them. The CDR3 reads CAWSGGVSEAFF. DNA of the CDR3: TGTGCCTGGAGTGGGGGGGTCTCTGAAGCTTTCTTT.

This clonotype has at least ten counts. The chain uses TRBV7-8 and TRBJ1-5, with D hard to call. CDR1 SGHVS and CDR2 FQNEAQ come from the germline V gene. Trimming removed 5 bases from V and 2 bases from J, with 16 bases in between. CDR3 length equals 16 residues. The CDR3 DNA sequence: TGTGCCAGCAGCCGACCGCCAAGGGAGCGCAATCAGCCCCAGCATTTT. This translates into CASSRPPRERNQPQHF.

In its sample, this clonotype was seen many times. V usage is TRBV7-2 and J usage is TRBJ2-1; tentatively, D is TRBD1 (5 bases). The length of the CDR3 is 15 residues. The germline V gene has CDR1 SGHTA and CDR2 FQGNSA. Trimming cost V 2 bases and J 7 bases, with 15 bases left between them. The CDR3 protein is CASSLMGLTENEQFF. CDR3 nucleotides: TGTGCCAGCAGCTTAATGGGGCTTACAGAGAATGAGCAGTTCTTC.

This clonotype was detected many times. The chain links TRBV27 to TRBJ1-1; no firm D call. This CDR3 has 16 amino acids. The germline V gene has CDR1 MNHEY and CDR2 SMNVEV (reference sequence). Trimming took off 6 bases at V and 0 bases at J, with 17 bases between the two ends. The CDR3 DNA sequence: TGTGCCAGCAGCCCTCGCAGCGTATTCCTGAACACTGAAGCTTTCTTT. Its translation: CASSPRSVFLNTEAFF.

This clonotype was counted a few times. V and J are TRBV19 and TRBJ1-5, with a weak D call TRBD1 (5 bases). V gave up 3 bases and J gave up 0 bases, with 15 bases separating them. Germline CDR1 is LNHDA and CDR2 is SQIVND (reference sequence). The CDR3 is 17 residues long. The CDR3 sequence: CASSMGGGGYSNQPQHF. The CDR3 DNA follows: TGTGCCAGTAGTATGGGGGGTGGGGGTTATAGCAATCAGCCCCAGCATTTT.